The next 2 T cell receptor beta chains were all read from a single sample in a study of T-cell reconstitution after alpha-beta-depleted transplantation in children. Preparation of the TCRbeta library was carried out with unique molecular identifiers. TCRdb re-derived calls from the PCR reads in MiXCR, one entry per CDR3 protein. In the table there are about 160,000 distinct CDR3 sequences, around 10% of which are singletons. Sample: PBMCs, taken before TCRalphabeta/CD19-depleted stem cell transplant. These receptors all come from a boy younger than 10 with acute myeloid leukemia, due to receive a stem cell transplant.

This clonotype was detected ten times or more. This CDR3 reads CASSPGSSSYGYTF. The CDR3 DNA reads TGTGCCAGCTCACCGGGAAGCTCATCCTATGGCTACACCTTC. The chain carries TRBV18 and TRBJ1-2; unclear D gene. This CDR3 spans 14 amino acids. V lost 3 bases to trimming and J lost 4 bases, with 12 bases between them. Germline-derived CDR1 and CDR2 are KGHSH and LQKENI. Full variable domain (remainder filled in from reference TRBV18 and TRBJ1-2): NAGVMQNPRHLVRRRGQEARLRCSPMKGHSHVYWYRQLPEEGLKFMVYLQKENIIDESGMPKERFSAEFPKEGPSILRIQQVVRGDSAAYFCASSPGSSSYGYTFGSGTRLTVV.

In its sample, this clonotype was seen many times. The chain's CDR3 is CASSLGGKETQYF. CDR3 nucleotide sequence: TGTGCCAGCAGCCTCGGGGGGAAAGAGACCCAGTACTTC. The rearrangement links TRBV7-9 to TRBJ2-5; the match to TRBD2 covers 7 bases. The CDR3 extends over 13 amino acids. Germline V gives CDR1 SEHNR, CDR2 FQNEAQ (reference sequence). Germline trimming cut 5 bases from V and 3 bases from J; bases unmatched to any gene: 3. Supplemented by reference TRBV7-9 and TRBJ2-5, the full variable domain reads DTGVSQNPRHKITKRGQNVTFRCDPISEHNRLYWYRQTLGQGPEFLTYFQNEAQLEKSRLLSDRFSAERPKGSFSTLEIQRTEQGDSAMYLCASSLGGKETQYFGPGTRLLVL.